This is a list of T cell receptor beta chains from one sample in a study of human T cells and chemical hapten exposure. MiXCR, run by TCRdb on the 5' RACE reads, gives a single entry per CDR3 protein. This table has about 140,000 distinct CDR3 sequences, roughly 4% appearing once. These receptors were collected from a female donor in good health. Both conserved end residues are trimmed from each CDR3.

len: 12; v_gene: TRBV7-6; j_gene: TRBJ2-7; CDR3aa: ASSPAVGFYEQY
len: 17; v_gene: TRBV5-7; j_gene: TRBJ2-6; CDR3aa: ASSSVPARRDPGANVLT
len: 13; v_gene: TRBV28; j_gene: TRBJ1-5; CDR3aa: ASRPLGVRSQPQH
len: 12; v_gene: TRBV19; j_gene: TRBJ1-1; CDR3aa: ASSIHRGDTEAF
len: 11; v_gene: TRBV5-6; j_gene: TRBJ1-1; CDR3aa: ASSSYPGAEAF
len: 15; v_gene: TRBV7-2; j_gene: TRBJ2-7; CDR3aa: ASSLQIGGGRSREQY
len: 15; v_gene: TRBV15; j_gene: TRBJ2-3; CDR3aa: ATSRDLAGLNTDTQY
len: 17; v_gene: TRBV6-2/TRBV6-3; j_gene: TRBJ1-4; CDR3aa: ASSPTELRQNLRPKKLF
len: 11; v_gene: TRBV7-2; j_gene: TRBJ1-5; CDR3aa: ASSLQRDQPQH
len: 11; v_gene: TRBV7-2; j_gene: TRBJ1-1; CDR3aa: ASSLERNTEAF
len: 16; v_gene: TRBV12-3/TRBV12-4; j_gene: TRBJ2-2; CDR3aa: ASSAGTGGLSNTGELF
len: 10; v_gene: TRBV5-5; j_gene: TRBJ2-7; CDR3aa: ASSLFEGAEY
len: 11; v_gene: TRBV20-1; j_gene: TRBJ2-1; CDR3aa: SASGGALNEQF
len: 14; v_gene: TRBV6-6; j_gene: TRBJ2-7; CDR3aa: ASSFSVEGDSYEQY
len: 15; v_gene: TRBV7-8; j_gene: TRBJ2-3; CDR3aa: ASSLIGLAGRTDTQY
len: 12; v_gene: TRBV7-9; j_gene: TRBJ2-5; CDR3aa: ASSLLAVSETQY
len: 9; v_gene: TRBV29-1; j_gene: TRBJ2-5; CDR3aa: SVAGLETQY
len: 13; v_gene: TRBV29-1; j_gene: TRBJ2-1; CDR3aa: SVAGTGSSYNEQF
len: 13; v_gene: TRBV6-1; j_gene: TRBJ2-7; CDR3aa: ASRRIRGGSDEQY
len: 12; v_gene: TRBV5-1; j_gene: TRBJ1-1; CDR3aa: ASSVGQPNTEAF
len: 10; v_gene: TRBV12-3/TRBV12-4; j_gene: TRBJ2-1; CDR3aa: ASSIRDNEQF
len: 10; v_gene: TRBV30; j_gene: TRBJ1-3; CDR3aa: AWSANLNTIY
len: 15; v_gene: TRBV4-3; j_gene: TRBJ1-4; CDR3aa: ASSPSSLGATNEKLF